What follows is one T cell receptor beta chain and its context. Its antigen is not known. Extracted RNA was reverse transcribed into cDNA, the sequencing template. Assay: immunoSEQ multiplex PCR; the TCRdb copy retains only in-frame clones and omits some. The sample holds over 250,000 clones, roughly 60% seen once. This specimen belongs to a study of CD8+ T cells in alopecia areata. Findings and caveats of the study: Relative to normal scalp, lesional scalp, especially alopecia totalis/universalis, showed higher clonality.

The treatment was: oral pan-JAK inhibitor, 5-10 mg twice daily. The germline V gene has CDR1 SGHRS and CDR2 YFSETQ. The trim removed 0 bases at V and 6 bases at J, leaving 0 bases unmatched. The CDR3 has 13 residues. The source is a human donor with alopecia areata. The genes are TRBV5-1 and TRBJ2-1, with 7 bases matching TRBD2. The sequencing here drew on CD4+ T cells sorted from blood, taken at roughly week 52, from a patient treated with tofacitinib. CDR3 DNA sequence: TGCGCCAGCAGCTTGGCGGGGGGCAATGAGCAGTTCTTC. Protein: CASSLAGGNEQFF.